The clone carrying this T cell receptor (beta chain) was counted many times. The target antigen is unknown. Each patient was aged 18 to 65 and had newly diagnosed hyperthyroidism of under 2 months' duration. Any patient presenting with uncontrolled infection, other autoimmune disease, pregnancy or lactation was left out. Amplification yielded TCR beta CDR3 regions, with RNA transcripts as the source. HTBI primers drove first-round RT-PCR of the TCR CDR3. TCRdb recomputed calls from the multiplex PCR reads with MiXCR, one row per CDR3 protein. The sample records some 500,000 distinct CDR3 sequences, around an eighth being singletons. Germline CDR1 is DFQATT and CDR2 is SNEGSKA (reference sequence). Trimming took off 0 bases at V and 8 bases at J, with 13 bases between the two ends. The CDR3 sequence is 14 residues long. The data derive from a study of T cells in Graves' hyperthyroidism and ophthalmopathy. Overall study results and limits: The majority of expanded thyroid clonotypes above 0.001 also appeared in blood.

The chain recombines TRBV20-1 with TRBJ1-4; D is perhaps TRBD1 (6 bases). The TCR originated in a woman in her late teens or twenties with Graves' hyperthyroidism. Sequenced input: blood. CDR3 DNA: TGCAGTGCTAGAGATCACGGGGGCCAAGAAAAACTGTTTTTT. Encoded protein: CSARDHGGQEKLFF.